Listed below are T cell receptor beta chains from one sample, sequenced in a study of blood T cell repertoires in COVID-19. Sequencing was performed with immunoSEQ multiplex PCR; in TCRdb, only in-frame clones are kept and a portion is missing. The sample has under 200,000 clones, approximately 86% seen once. The sample was PBMCs or T cells enriched from blood (not recorded which). These receptors originate from a woman between 55 and 75 years old with acute COVID-19. Both conserved end residues are part of each CDR3. The order of the fields is clone size, V gene, D gene, CDR3 length, J gene, CDR3 DNA, CDR3 protein. The D gene is left open where the match is weak. Part of the rows lack a size; the others show once, few, many or a class for expanded clones.

abundance: NA
v_gene: TRBV30
d_gene: TRBD1
len: 11
j_gene: TRBJ1-1
CDR3nt: TGTGCCTGGAGAGGACAGGCTGTCACTTTCTTT
CDR3aa: CAWRGQAVTFF

abundance: NA
v_gene: TRBV6-4
d_gene: TRBD1
len: 16
j_gene: TRBJ2-1
CDR3nt: TGTGCCAGCACCAAAAGGGCAGGGGGCGTATCAGATGAGCAGTTCTTC
CDR3aa: CASTKRAGGVSDEQFF

abundance: NA
v_gene: TRBV12-3/TRBV12-4
d_gene: NA
len: 13
j_gene: TRBJ1-5
CDR3nt: TGTGCCAGCAGACCCGACAGTGCGTGGATCCAGCATTTT
CDR3aa: CASRPDSAWIQHF

abundance: NA
v_gene: TRBV19
d_gene: NA
len: 14
j_gene: TRBJ1-2
CDR3nt: TGTGCCAGTATGGGGGACCTCGGGGGCTATGGCTACACCTTC
CDR3aa: CASMGDLGGYGYTF

abundance: NA
v_gene: TRBV11-2
d_gene: TRBD2
len: 15
j_gene: TRBJ2-1
CDR3nt: TGTGCCAGCAGCGTGCGCGGGGGGGCCCAAAATGAGCAGTTCTTC
CDR3aa: CASSVRGGAQNEQFF

abundance: NA
v_gene: TRBV18
d_gene: TRBD2
len: 15
j_gene: TRBJ2-3
CDR3nt: TGTGCCAGCTCACCGGGACTAGCGGGAACAGATACGCAGTATTTT
CDR3aa: CASSPGLAGTDTQYF

abundance: NA
v_gene: TRBV7-2
d_gene: NA
len: 16
j_gene: TRBJ2-3
CDR3nt: TGTGCCAGCAGCTTAGTTGGCGGGTATAGCACAGATACGCAGTATTTT
CDR3aa: CASSLVGGYSTDTQYF

abundance: few
v_gene: TRBV5-6
d_gene: TRBD2
len: 15
j_gene: TRBJ2-3
CDR3nt: TGTGCCAGCTTCCTAGCGGGGGCGCCCCCAGATACGCAGTATTTT
CDR3aa: CASFLAGAPPDTQYF

abundance: NA
v_gene: TRBV7-9
d_gene: TRBD2
len: 15
j_gene: TRBJ2-7
CDR3nt: TGTGCCAGCAGCGCTCGCGGACTAGGATCCTACGAGCAGTACTTC
CDR3aa: CASSARGLGSYEQYF

abundance: NA
v_gene: TRBV5-1
d_gene: TRBD1
len: 15
j_gene: TRBJ2-5
CDR3nt: TGCGCCAGCAGCCCCCAGGGGGTTCGGCAAGAGACCCAGTACTTC
CDR3aa: CASSPQGVRQETQYF

abundance: NA
v_gene: TRBV9
d_gene: NA
len: 16
j_gene: TRBJ1-3
CDR3nt: TGTGCCAGCAGCGTAAAGTCGGGAAACTCTGGAAACACCATATATTTT
CDR3aa: CASSVKSGNSGNTIYF

abundance: NA
v_gene: TRBV7-2
d_gene: TRBD1
len: 15
j_gene: TRBJ2-5
CDR3nt: TGTGCCAGCAGCTTAGAGGACAGGGGGAGAGAGACCCAGTACTTC
CDR3aa: CASSLEDRGRETQYF

abundance: few
v_gene: TRBV7-9
d_gene: NA
len: 13
j_gene: TRBJ2-1
CDR3nt: TGTGCCAGCAGCCCGGGGTCCTACAATGAGCAGTTCTTC
CDR3aa: CASSPGSYNEQFF

abundance: NA
v_gene: TRBV5-6
d_gene: TRBD2
len: 16
j_gene: TRBJ2-3
CDR3nt: TGTGCCAGCAGCCCCAAACCGGGACTAGCTGAAGATACGCAGTATTTT
CDR3aa: CASSPKPGLAEDTQYF

abundance: once
v_gene: TRBV6-1
d_gene: TRBD2
len: 17
j_gene: TRBJ2-1
CDR3nt: TGTGCCAGCAGTGAACGACTAGCGGGAGGGCCAGGTAATGAGCAGTTCTTC
CDR3aa: CASSERLAGGPGNEQFF

abundance: once
v_gene: TRBV10-2
d_gene: NA
len: 14
j_gene: TRBJ1-6
CDR3nt: TGCGCCAGCAGTGAGACAGATGATAATTCACCCCTCCACTTT
CDR3aa: CASSETDDNSPLHF

abundance: NA
v_gene: TRBV6-5
d_gene: TRBD1
len: 13
j_gene: TRBJ1-1
CDR3nt: TGTGCCAGCAGCCCCGGACAGGGCCCTGAAGCTTTCTTT
CDR3aa: CASSPGQGPEAFF

abundance: NA
v_gene: TRBV11-3
d_gene: NA
len: 14
j_gene: TRBJ1-3
CDR3nt: TGTGCCAGCAGCCCACCGGGGAACGGAAACACCATATATTTT
CDR3aa: CASSPPGNGNTIYF

abundance: NA
v_gene: TRBV5-6
d_gene: TRBD2
len: 17
j_gene: TRBJ2-4
CDR3nt: TGTGCCAGCAGCCGACGGACTAGCGGGGGAGCCAAAAACATTCAGTACTTC
CDR3aa: CASSRRTSGGAKNIQYF

abundance: NA
v_gene: TRBV4-3
d_gene: TRBD1
len: 14
j_gene: TRBJ2-6
CDR3nt: TGCGCCAGCAGCTCTATTGGGACAGAGAACGTCCTGACTTTC
CDR3aa: CASSSIGTENVLTF

abundance: once
v_gene: TRBV28
d_gene: TRBD1
len: 12
j_gene: TRBJ1-2
CDR3nt: TGTGCCGGAGGACAGGGTAGCTATGGCTACACCTTC
CDR3aa: CAGGQGSYGYTF

abundance: NA
v_gene: TRBV28
d_gene: NA
len: 15
j_gene: TRBJ1-1
CDR3nt: TGTGCCAGCAGGGTCCCGGACAGCTTGAACACTGAAGCTTTCTTT
CDR3aa: CASRVPDSLNTEAFF

abundance: once
v_gene: TRBV30
d_gene: TRBD1
len: 12
j_gene: TRBJ1-2
CDR3nt: TGTGCCTGGACAGACAGGGTTTTTGGCTACACCTTC
CDR3aa: CAWTDRVFGYTF

abundance: NA
v_gene: TRBV27
d_gene: TRBD2
len: 15
j_gene: TRBJ2-5
CDR3nt: TGTGCCAGCAGTTTATCAGCGGGAGGGGCCGAGACCCAGTACTTC
CDR3aa: CASSLSAGGAETQYF

abundance: NA
v_gene: TRBV21-1
d_gene: NA
len: 19
j_gene: TRBJ2-6
CDR3nt: NA
CDR3aa: CASRFRKVAGGTGANVLTF

abundance: NA
v_gene: TRBV5-4
d_gene: TRBD1
len: 16
j_gene: TRBJ1-1
CDR3nt: TGTGCCAGCAGCTTTCCGGGACAGGGTCGGAACACTGAAGCTTTCTTT
CDR3aa: CASSFPGQGRNTEAFF